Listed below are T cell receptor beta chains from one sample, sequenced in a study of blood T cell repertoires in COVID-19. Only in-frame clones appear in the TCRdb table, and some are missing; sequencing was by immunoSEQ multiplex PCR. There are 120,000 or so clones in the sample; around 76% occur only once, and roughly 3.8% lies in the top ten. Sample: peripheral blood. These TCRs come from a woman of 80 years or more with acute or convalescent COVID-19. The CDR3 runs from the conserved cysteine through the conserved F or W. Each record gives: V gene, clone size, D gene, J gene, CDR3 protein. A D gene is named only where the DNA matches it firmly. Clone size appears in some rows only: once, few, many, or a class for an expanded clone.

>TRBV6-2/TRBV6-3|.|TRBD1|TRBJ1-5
CASSRGGGNQPQHF
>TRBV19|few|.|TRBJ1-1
CASSITGTNSEAFF
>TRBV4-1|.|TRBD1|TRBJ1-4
CASKYNPGQPNEKLFF
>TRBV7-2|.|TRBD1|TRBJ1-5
CASSLSGTGRNQPQHF
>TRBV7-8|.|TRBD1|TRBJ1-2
CASSPAARDRGYGYTF
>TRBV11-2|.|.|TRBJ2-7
CASSWRRYEQYF
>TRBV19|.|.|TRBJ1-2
CASSTRRDINYGYTF
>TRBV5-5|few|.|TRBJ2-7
CASSLGGGPSSYEQYF
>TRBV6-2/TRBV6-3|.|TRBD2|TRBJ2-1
CASSGLAGGPNEQFF
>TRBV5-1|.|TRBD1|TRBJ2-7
CASRPGTGGTYEQYF
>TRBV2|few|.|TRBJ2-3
CASSERGNRGTDTQYF
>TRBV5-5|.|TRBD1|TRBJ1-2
CASSPQGAAGYTF
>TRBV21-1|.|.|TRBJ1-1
CASSKFLIGQGVMNTEAFF
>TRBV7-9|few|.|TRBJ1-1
CASSYISGGRVSRNTEAFF
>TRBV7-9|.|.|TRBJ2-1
CASSVSGLAYNEQFF
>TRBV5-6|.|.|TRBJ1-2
CASSPPWGVGGYTF
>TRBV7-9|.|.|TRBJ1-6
CASSQQGMGNSPLHF
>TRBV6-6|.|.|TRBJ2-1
CASSSLSGSGYNEQFF
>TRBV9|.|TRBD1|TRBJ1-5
CASSVGQGLNQPQHF
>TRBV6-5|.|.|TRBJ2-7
CASSSIGSSDEQYF
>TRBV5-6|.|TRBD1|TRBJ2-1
CASSFTGVGEQFF
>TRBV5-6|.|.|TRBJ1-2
CASSRVRAVDGYTF
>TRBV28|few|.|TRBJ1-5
CASSTNQPQHF
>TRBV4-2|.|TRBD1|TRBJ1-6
CASSQEGTGDSPLHF
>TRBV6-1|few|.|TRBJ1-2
CASSELAGDIYGYTF
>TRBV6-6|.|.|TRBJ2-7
CASKSGWNEQYF
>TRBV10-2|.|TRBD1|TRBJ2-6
CASVDRGSGANVLTF
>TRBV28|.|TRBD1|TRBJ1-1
CASSSRQGKDTEAFF
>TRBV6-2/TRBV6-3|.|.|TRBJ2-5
CASSSHTGGETQYF
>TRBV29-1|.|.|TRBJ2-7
CSVRTNYEQYF
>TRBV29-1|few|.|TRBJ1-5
CSTGGVGQPQHF